The clone carrying this T cell receptor (beta chain) turned up a few times. Its cognate antigen is unknown. Mismatch with germline at one junction end may stem from a read error. TCRbeta library construction was performed incorporating unique molecular identifiers. TCRdb used MiXCR to reprocess the PCR reads, holding one entry per CDR3 protein. Of fewer than 550,000 distinct CDR3 sequences listed, around 15% were seen once; the top ten hold over 25%. The CDR3 has 14 residues. Germline CDR1 and CDR2: DFQATT and SNEGSKA (reference sequence). The source of the sample is a study of T-cell reconstitution after alpha-beta-depleted transplantation in children. General study points: Some patients' high day-60 TCRbeta diversity was traced to surviving recipient T cells and thymic progenitors.

The chain joins TRBV20-1 to TRBJ2-1; weak D call: TRBD1 (5 bases). The receptor was derived from a boy under three years old who had a stem cell transplant for Wiskott-Aldrich syndrome, so the T cells may come from the graft donor. Sequences were derived from PBMCs, mostly from graft donor cells, sampled 360 days after TCRalphabeta/CD19-depleted stem cell transplant. This CDR3 is CSAREAGINNEQFF. The CDR3 DNA sequence: TGCAGTGCCAGAGAGGCAGGGATTAACAATGAGCAGTTCTTC.